The 22 T cell receptor beta chains below come from one sample, sequenced in a study of technical replicates of blood from a few donors. Libraries were prepared by immunoSEQ multiplex PCR; TCRdb keeps only in-frame clonotypes and omits some of them. This sample has tens of thousands of clones, with 80% to 95% found just once. The sequenced sample consisted of T cells isolated from PBMCs. Receptor source: a human donor in good health.

The rearrangement uses TRBV27 and TRBJ1-1; weak D call: TRBD1 (5 bases). V gave up 2 bases and J gave up 4 bases, with 8 bases separating them. The germline CDR1 and CDR2 sequences are MNHEY and SMNVEV (reference sequence). This CDR3 has 13 amino acids. The CDR3 is CASSLRGITEAFF. The CDR3 DNA reads TGTGCCAGCAGTTTACGGGGGATCACTGAAGCTTTCTTT.

This chain joins TRBV7-2 and TRBJ1-5; TRBD1 matches 8 bases. V shed 4 bases, J shed 6 bases, and the junction held 5 bases outside the gene matches. The CDR3 extends over 14 amino acids. Germline CDR1 and CDR2: SGHTA and FQGNSA. The CDR3 loop is CASSSGQAFQPQHF. CDR3 nucleotide sequence: TGTGCCAGCAGCTCGGGACAGGCATTTCAGCCCCAGCATTTT.

The rearrangement links TRBV6-5 to TRBJ1-5; 11 bases map to TRBD1. Germline CDR1 reads MNHEY; CDR2 reads SVGAGI. CDR3 size: 15 residues. With V trimmed by 6 bases and J by 5 bases, 6 bases remained unmatched. Written as DNA, the CDR3 is TGTGCCAGCAGCTCCGGACAGGGGGCCGATCAGCCCCAGCATTTT. Translating gives CASSSGQGADQPQHF.

The chain is built from TRBV6-5 and TRBJ2-2, with TRBD1 identical over 9 bases. The junction had 6 bases not matched to a gene; V was cut back by 6 bases and J by 4 bases. This CDR3 is built from 15 residues. The V gene's germline CDR1 is MNHEY and CDR2 SVGAGI. The CDR3 is CASRDRGQRTGELFF. The DNA for the CDR3 is TGTGCCAGCAGGGACAGGGGACAGCGCACCGGGGAGCTGTTTTTT.

The V and J genes are TRBV2 and TRBJ2-5; 9 bases agree with TRBD1. Germline CDR1 and CDR2: SNHLY and FYNNEI. This CDR3 is built from 14 residues. V lost 6 bases, J lost 5 bases, and 7 bases stayed unmatched. CDR3 coding DNA: TGTGCCAGCAGCCTACAGGGGGCGCGGGAGACCCAGTACTTC. Its protein is CASSLQGARETQYF.

The rearrangement uses TRBV19 and TRBJ2-7; the D gene is possibly TRBD1 (5 bases). V lost 6 bases and J 3 bases, leaving 12 bases between the germline ends. The CDR3 is 13 residues long. Germline V CDR1 and CDR2: LNHDA, SQIVND (reference sequence). The CDR3 reads CASSEQVSYEQYF. The CDR3 coding sequence is TGTGCCAGTAGCGAACAGGTCAGCTACGAGCAGTACTTC.

The chain recombines TRBV6-6 with TRBJ2-1, with TRBD1 matching 8 bases. There are 14 residues in the CDR3. Germline V gene sequence: CDR1 MNHNY, CDR2 SVGAGI (reference sequence). The junction had 10 bases not matched to a gene; V was cut back by 5 bases and J by 10 bases. The CDR3 loop reads CASSQTRGLEEQFF. The CDR3 coding sequence is TGTGCCAGCAGTCAAACCAGGGGGCTGGAAGAGCAGTTCTTC.

The chain uses TRBV5-6 and TRBJ2-1; TRBD2 agrees at 10 bases. Germline loops: CDR1 SGHDT, CDR2 YYEEEE. Germline trimming cut 2 bases from V and 6 bases from J; bases unmatched to any gene: 11. The CDR3 extends over 17 amino acids. CDR3 nucleotide sequence: TGTGCCAGCAGCTTTCTCCCCCTAGCGGGAGCCTTCAATGAGCAGTTCTTC. It is translated as CASSFLPLAGAFNEQFF.

The CDR3 bases are TGTGCCAGCAGCTTATATCGGCGGGAGGTCGCCTCCGCATACAATGAGCAGTTCTTC. Protein product: CASSLYRREVASAYNEQFF. This rearrangement joins TRBV7-3 to TRBJ2-1, with TRBD2 matching over 8 bases. Losses at the gene ends were 2 bases for V and 4 bases for J; bases not matched to a gene: 16. CDR1 is SGHTA and CDR2 is FQGTGA in the germline V gene. This CDR3 is built from 19 residues.

The V gene is TRBV10-2, the J gene TRBJ2-1; TRBD2 matches at 11 bases. The germline V gene encodes CDR1 WSHSY and CDR2 SAAADI. With V trimmed by 8 bases and J by 4 bases, 7 bases remained unmatched. The CDR3 covers 15 residues. For the CDR3, the DNA is TGCGCCAGCGACCCGGGACTAGCGGTTTACAATGAGCAGTTCTTC. It codes for CASDPGLAVYNEQFF.

The chain recombines TRBV7-2 with TRBJ2-7; tentative D call: TRBD2 (6 bases). V was pared by 5 bases and J by 7 bases, with 18 bases between. The CDR3 runs 14 residues. Germline-derived CDR1 and CDR2 are SGHTA and FQGNSA. The CDR3 here is CASSLYRESREQYF. In DNA form, the CDR3 reads TGTGCCAGCAGCCTATACCGGGAGTCAAGGGAGCAGTACTTC.

This clone was counted a few times. The chain has TRBV5-1 and TRBJ1-1; 8 nucleotides line up with TRBD1. The trim removed 4 bases at V and 4 bases at J, leaving 3 bases unmatched. The CDR3 extends over 13 amino acids. Germline CDR1 SGHRS, CDR2 YFSETQ. The CDR3 region has the DNA TGCGCCAGCAGCCGAGACAGGGGCACTGAAGCTTTCTTT. It is translated as CASSRDRGTEAFF.

The chain recombines TRBV27 with TRBJ2-7; D remains ambiguous. The CDR3 totals 14 residues. V lost 5 bases and J lost 3, with 14 bases in between. Germline CDR1 and CDR2: MNHEY and SMNVEV (reference sequence). The CDR3 is CASSPRWASYEQYF. CDR3 nucleotide sequence: TGTGCCAGCAGTCCTCGTTGGGCGAGCTACGAGCAGTACTTC.

The chain has TRBV14 and TRBJ1-1, with D perhaps TRBD1 (5 bases). Trimming left V 1 base short and J 6 bases short, with 21 bases between. The CDR3 extends over 17 amino acids. Germline V gives CDR1 SGHDN, CDR2 FVKESK. The CDR3 region is CASSQGVRQSVKAEAFF. In nucleotides, the CDR3 is TGTGCCAGCAGCCAAGGCGTTAGACAGTCCGTAAAGGCTGAAGCTTTCTTT.

The DNA for the CDR3 is TGCGCCAGCAGCTTGTCCGGGACAGTCTCTGGAAACACCATATATTTT. Residues: CASSLSGTVSGNTIYF. The rearrangement links TRBV5-1 to TRBJ1-3, with TRBD1 identical over 7 bases. The CDR3 covers 16 residues. J lost 0 bases, V lost 1 base, and 4 bases had no gene match. Germline-derived CDR1 and CDR2 are SGHRS and YFSETQ.

This clone was counted between two and nine times. The CDR3 sequence is CASSLGTRLSSYEQYF. DNA for the CDR3: TGTGCCAGCAGCTTAGGTACTAGGTTAAGCTCCTACGAGCAGTACTTC. This chain links TRBV7-8 with TRBJ2-7, with a possible D match to TRBD2 (5 bases). Germline lookup yields CDR1 SGHVS and CDR2 FQNEAQ. The CDR3 has 16 residues. Deletions cut 1 base from V and 0 bases from J, with 13 bases between.

This rearrangement joins TRBV6-5 to TRBJ1-2; possibly TRBD1 for D (5 bases). This CDR3 region has 13 residues. Trimming pared 7 bases from V and 6 bases from J, leaving 15 bases between. Germline CDR1 is MNHEY and CDR2 is SVGAGI. As DNA, the CDR3 is TGTGCCAGCATCGGGCAGGGAAGGCATGGCTACACCTTC. It specifies CASIGQGRHGYTF.

The gene calls are TRBV29-1 and TRBJ1-2; D is perhaps TRBD1 (6 bases). CDR1 is SQVTM and CDR2 is ANQGSEA in the germline V gene. CDR3 length equals 15 residues. The V gene lost 2 bases and the J gene lost 2 bases, with 15 bases spanning the gap. The CDR3 loop reads CSVEKRGGPNYGYTF. The DNA of the CDR3 is TGCAGCGTTGAAAAGCGAGGGGGTCCCAACTATGGCTACACCTTC.

This clone appeared a few times. The V call is TRBV30, the J call TRBJ1-1; TRBD1 agrees at 8 bases. Trimming at V came to 0 bases and at J to 6 bases, leaving 3 bases not matched to a gene. The CDR3 runs 13 residues. Germline V lookup: CDR1 GTSNPN, CDR2 SVGIG (reference sequence). The chain's CDR3 is CAWSVGTGSEAFF. The CDR3 bases are TGTGCCTGGAGTGTAGGGACAGGATCTGAAGCTTTCTTT.

The V and J genes are TRBV6-4 and TRBJ2-1, with TRBD2 as a possible D gene (6 bases). CDR3 length: 15 amino acids. The germline V gene encodes CDR1 MRHNA and CDR2 SNTAGT. V shed 0 bases and J shed 7 bases, with 13 bases lying between them. The CDR3 sequence: CASSDSTAGWNEQFF. The CDR3 DNA reads TGTGCCAGCAGTGACTCTACTGCGGGGTGGAATGAGCAGTTCTTC.

The gene calls are TRBV7-9 and TRBJ2-1, with D possibly being TRBD2 (6 bases). V was cut by 3 bases and J by 5 bases, with 14 bases left in between. The V gene's germline CDR1 is SEHNR and CDR2 FQNEAQ (reference sequence). This CDR3 is 15 amino acids long. CDR3 in amino acids: CASSLTRGYDNEQFF. CDR3 nucleotide sequence: TGTGCCAGCAGCTTGACTAGAGGGTACGACAATGAGCAGTTCTTC.

The chain uses TRBV27 and TRBJ1-5, with D hard to call. The V end was cut by 2 bases, the J end by 3 bases, with 8 bases between. The CDR3 length is 14 residues. Germline values: CDR1 MNHEY, CDR2 SMNVEV (reference sequence). The CDR3 DNA follows: TGTGCCAGCAGTTTAATTAGTGCCAATCAGCCCCAGCATTTT. It specifies CASSLISANQPQHF.